This passage covers 4 T cell receptor beta chains from one sample sequenced in a study of blood T cell repertoires in COVID-19. This table comes from immunoSEQ multiplex PCR, and its TCRdb copy is limited to in-frame clones, with some not included. This sample carries roughly 300,000 clones, around 87% of them seen once, and the ten largest clones take approximately 5.3%. Specimen: PBMCs or T cells enriched from blood (not recorded which). These receptor sequences come from a woman in her twenties or thirties who had recovered from COVID-19.

The rearrangement links TRBV19 to TRBJ1-1, with unresolved D. Trimming took 6 bases from V and 3 from J, leaving 17 bases between them. CDR1 and CDR2 (germline): LNHDA, SQIVND (reference sequence). The CDR3 consists of 15 residues. The DNA of the CDR3 is TGTGCCAGTAGCCCTGGAGAGGGCAGGTACACTGAAGCTTTCTTT. This gives the protein CASSPGEGRYTEAFF. The entire variable domain, with the rest obtained from reference TRBV19 and TRBJ1-1, is as follows: DGGITQSPKYLFRKEGQNVTLSCEQNLNHDAMYWYRQDPGQGLRLIYYSQIVNDFQKGDIAEGYSVSREKKESFPLTVTSAQKNPTAFYLCASSPGEGRYTEAFFGQGTRLTVV.

J is TRBJ1-2 and V is TRBV11-3, with D possibly TRBD1 on 6 matching bases. The CDR3 is 13 residues long. V lost 5 bases and J lost 2, with 9 bases in between. CDR1 and CDR2 from the germline V gene are SGHNT and YENEEA. This CDR3 reads CASSITGNYGYTF. In DNA, the CDR3 is TGTGCCAGCAGCATCACAGGGAACTATGGCTACACCTTC.

Remarks on this clone: The germline gene is not matched at one end of the junction; a read error may be the cause. V is TRBV29-1 and J is TRBJ2-7, with a tentative D call TRBD2 (5 bases). CDR3 length: 11 residues. Germline V CDR1 and CDR2: SQVTM, ANQGSEA. The DNA of the CDR3 is TGCAGCGTTGAAGCGGGATCCGTCCCCTCTTTC. It yields the protein CSVEAGSVPSF.

The chain couples TRBV28 to TRBJ1-5, with no clear D. Trimming took 2 bases from V and 10 from J, leaving 24 bases between them. Germline V gives CDR1 MDHEN, CDR2 SYDVKM. The CDR3 covers 17 residues. The CDR3 sequence is CASSLGQYTTPSGPQHF. CDR3 nucleotides: TGTGCCAGCAGTTTAGGTCAGTATACTACTCCATCGGGACCCCAGCATTTT.